The next 17 T cell receptor beta chains were all read from a single sample in a study of patients and donors after allogeneic stem cell transplantation. TCRdb re-called the RT-PCR reads through MiXCR, storing one row per CDR3 protein. This repertoire shows under 2,000 distinct CDR3 sequences, roughly 7.2% found once; its top ten account for around a sixth. Sequencing was carried out using blood, either unsorted or a sorted T cell fraction (not recorded which). The receptors derive from a human donor who was either an allogeneic HSCT recipient or a stem cell or donor lymphocyte infusion donor (not recorded which). It is not recorded whose cells these are; they may come from a transplant donor.

This clonotype was observed a handful of times. The gene calls are TRBV11-2 and TRBJ2-2, with D perhaps TRBD1 (6 bases). The length of the CDR3 is 14 residues. Trimming cost V 5 bases and J 5 bases, with 12 bases left between them. Germline CDR1 SGHAT, CDR2 FQNNGV. The CDR3 bases are TGTGCCAGCAGCGTAACAGGGTATACCGGGGAGCTGTTTTTT. Residues: CASSVTGYTGELFF. The full variable domain, completed using reference TRBV11-2 and TRBJ2-2, is EAGVAQSPRYKIIEKRQSVAFWCNPISGHATLYWYQQILGQGPKLLIQFQNNGVVDDSQLPKDRFSAERLKGVDSTLKIQPAKLEDSAVYLCASSVTGYTGELFFGEGSRLTVL.

This clonotype occurred a few times. This chain connects TRBV20-1 to TRBJ1-1; 9 bases fit TRBD1. Germline assignment: CDR1 DFQATT and CDR2 SNEGSKA (reference sequence). This CDR3 spans 15 amino acids. Trimming at V came to 0 bases and at J to 1 base, leaving 3 bases not matched to a gene. The chain's CDR3 is CSARDSGQGNTEAFF. The CDR3 DNA sequence: TGCAGTGCTAGAGATTCGGGACAGGGGAACACTGAAGCTTTCTTT.

Relative to its sample, this clonotype is medium-sized. The chain uses TRBV14 and TRBJ1-1; D ambiguous. Trimming took off 1 base at V and 10 bases at J, with 13 bases between the two ends. CDR3 length: 13 amino acids. Germline CDR1 reads SGHDN; CDR2 reads FVKESK. In DNA form, the CDR3 reads TGTGCCAGCAGCCAAGTTGCGGGTCCGGTAGCTTTCTTT. It specifies CASSQVAGPVAFF.

This clonotype has more than one count but fewer than ten. The V call is TRBV30, the J call TRBJ2-7, with 12 bases aligning to TRBD2. Trimming at V came to 4 bases and at J to 7 bases, leaving 8 bases not matched to a gene. The CDR3 is 14 residues long. The germline V gene encodes CDR1 GTSNPN and CDR2 SVGIG (reference sequence). In DNA form, the CDR3 reads TGTGCCTGGACTCCCGGACTAGCGGGATGGGAGCAGTACTTC. Protein: CAWTPGLAGWEQYF. The entire variable domain, with the rest obtained from reference TRBV30 and TRBJ2-7, is as follows: SQTIHQWPATLVQPVGSPLSLECTVEGTSNPNLYWYRQAAGRGLQLLFYSVGIGQISSEVPQNLSASRPQDRQFILSSKKLLLSDSGFYLCAWTPGLAGWEQYFGPGTRLTVT.

This clonotype is termed medium-sized. The gene calls are TRBV11-3 and TRBJ2-7; 8 bases map to TRBD1. V shed 5 bases, J shed 3 bases, and the junction held 12 bases outside the gene matches. Germline values: CDR1 SGHNT, CDR2 YENEEA. CDR3 length equals 16 residues. CDR3 nucleotide sequence: TGTGCCAGCAGCCACGGACAGGGCGTGAACTACTACGAGCAGTACTTC. Amino acid sequence: CASSHGQGVNYYEQYF.

This clonotype is categorized as large. Written as DNA, the CDR3 is TGTGCCAGCAGCTCCTTAAGCGTGGAGACCCAGTACTTC. Protein product: CASSSLSVETQYF. The chain couples TRBV11-2 to TRBJ2-5; no clear D gene. This CDR3 has 13 amino acids. V was shortened by 4 bases and J by 5 bases, with 11 bases between the two germline ends. The germline gives CDR1 SGHAT, CDR2 FQNNGV.

The chain employs TRBV18 and TRBJ2-7, with 9 positions matching TRBD2. This CDR3 spans 16 amino acids. The junction had 6 bases not matched to a gene; V was cut back by 2 bases and J by 1 base. From germline, CDR1 is KGHSH and CDR2 LQKENI. CDR3 residues: CASSPTISGRSYEQYF. The CDR3 nucleotides are TGTGCCAGCTCACCAACTATAAGCGGGAGGTCCTACGAGCAGTACTTC.

This clonotype is medium-sized. The chain carries TRBV15 and TRBJ2-4, with 8 bases lining up with TRBD1. Germline V gene data show CDR1 as LNHNV and CDR2 as YYDKDF (reference sequence). The CDR3 spans 13 residues. Trimming took 7 bases from V and 7 from J; bases not matched to a gene: 6. The CDR3: CATKVQGANIQYF. Written as DNA, the CDR3 is TGTGCCACCAAAGTCCAGGGGGCGAACATTCAGTACTTC.

This clonotype is labeled as medium-sized. The chain is built from TRBV7-2 and TRBJ1-1, with D unresolved. V was pared by 6 bases and J by 1 base, with 12 bases between. Germline CDR1 reads SGHTA; CDR2 reads FQGNSA. This CDR3 is 14 amino acids long. The DNA for the CDR3 is TGTGCCAGCAGTGCCCCAGAAGAGAACACTGAAGCTTTCTTT. Protein sequence: CASSAPEENTEAFF.

This clonotype was detected only a few times. The V call is TRBV11-2, the J call TRBJ1-2; 11 bases agree with TRBD1. The germline V gene encodes CDR1 SGHAT and CDR2 FQNNGV. This CDR3 comprises 15 residues. The V gene end was trimmed by 5 bases and the J gene end by 7 bases; junction bases not matched to a gene: 9. The CDR3 region is CASSRAGTGGGGYTF. In nucleotides, the CDR3 is TGTGCCAGCAGCCGGGCCGGGACAGGGGGTGGTGGCTACACCTTC.

This clonotype is medium-sized by share. The chain has TRBV28 and TRBJ2-2, with 7 bases aligning to TRBD1. The CDR3 sequence is 16 residues long. V trimming: 5 bases; J trimming: 7 bases; junction bases outside the gene matches: 13. Germline V gives CDR1 MDHEN, CDR2 SYDVKM. CDR3 protein: CASSTYRQGRSGELFF. CDR3 DNA sequence: TGTGCCAGCAGTACGTACAGACAGGGACGTAGCGGGGAGCTGTTTTTT. The variable domain in full, with the rest retrieved from reference TRBV28 and TRBJ2-2, is DVKVTQSSRYLVKRTGEKVFLECVQDMDHENMFWYRQDPGLGLRLIYFSYDVKMKEKGDIPEGYSVSREKKERFSLILESASTNQTSMYLCASSTYRQGRSGELFFGEGSRLTVL.

The CDR3 loop is CASSTRGTDGGQYF. CDR3 nucleotide sequence: TGTGCCAGCAGCACCCGCGGCACCGATGGTGGGCAGTACTTC. V usage is TRBV7-9 and J usage is TRBJ2-7; no definite D call. Trimming took 5 bases from V and 9 from J, leaving 20 bases between them. The CDR3 covers 14 residues. Germline V CDR1 and CDR2: SEHNR, FQNEAQ (reference sequence).

The genes are TRBV19 and TRBJ2-4, with 7 bases that match TRBD2. The CDR3 loop spans 14 amino acids. V shed 11 bases, J shed 0 bases, and the junction held 7 bases outside the gene matches. Germline V CDR1 and CDR2: LNHDA, SQIVND (reference sequence). CDR3 in DNA: TGTGCCGTGTCACCTAGCGGAGCCAAAAACATTCAGTACTTC. Protein product: CAVSPSGAKNIQYF. The complete variable domain, with remaining parts taken from reference TRBV19 and TRBJ2-4, reads DGGITQSPKYLFRKEGQNVTLSCEQNLNHDAMYWYRQDPGQGLRLIYYSQIVNDFQKGDIAEGYSVSREKKESFPLTVTSAQKNPTAFYLCAVSPSGAKNIQYFGAGTRLSVL.

This sequence joins TRBV19 and TRBJ2-3, with D perhaps TRBD1 or TRBD2 (5 bases each). V was shortened by 4 bases and J by 6 bases, with 11 bases between the two germline ends. The CDR3 has 13 residues. Germline CDR1 is LNHDA and CDR2 is SQIVND (reference sequence). CDR3 sequence: CASSRDLADTQYF. DNA for the CDR3: TGTGCCAGTAGTAGGGACCTGGCGGATACGCAGTATTTT.

This clonotype showed up just a few times. This rearrangement joins TRBV12-5 to TRBJ1-1, with D possibly TRBD1 on 5 matching bases. Germline V gives CDR1 LGHNT, CDR2 FRNRAP. The CDR3 runs 16 residues. V gave up 1 base and J gave up 0 bases, with 12 bases separating them. The CDR3 loop reads CASGLDISGLNTEAFF. The CDR3, as DNA: TGTGCTAGTGGTTTGGATATTTCAGGGTTGAACACTGAAGCTTTCTTT. Using reference TRBV12-5 and TRBJ1-1 for the parts outside the CDR3, the full variable domain is DARVTQTPRHKVTEMGQEVTMRCQPILGHNTVFWYRQTMMQGLELLAYFRNRAPLDDSGMPKDRFSAEMPDATLATLKIQPSEPRDSAVYFCASGLDISGLNTEAFFGQGTRLTVV.

This clonotype rates as medium-sized. This CDR3 reads CASSSQQGWGYTF. Here the CDR3 DNA reads TGTGCCAGCAGCTCCCAACAGGGATGGGGCTACACCTTC. The rearrangement links TRBV11-3 to TRBJ1-2; D might be TRBD1 (6 bases). The V and J ends lost 4 bases and 8 bases respectively, with 14 bases between them. Germline V gene lookup returns CDR1 SGHNT and CDR2 YENEEA. This CDR3 contains 13 residues.

By proportion, this clonotype is large (0.1 to 1%). The rearrangement uses TRBV15 and TRBJ1-2; the D is unclear. The CDR3 has 12 amino acids. Germline CDR1 reads LNHNV; CDR2 reads YYDKDF (reference sequence). V was trimmed by 3 bases and J by 10 bases, leaving 12 bases between them. The CDR3 spells CATSSSHAVYTF. CDR3 DNA sequence: TGTGCCACCAGCAGCTCACACGCCGTCTACACCTTC.